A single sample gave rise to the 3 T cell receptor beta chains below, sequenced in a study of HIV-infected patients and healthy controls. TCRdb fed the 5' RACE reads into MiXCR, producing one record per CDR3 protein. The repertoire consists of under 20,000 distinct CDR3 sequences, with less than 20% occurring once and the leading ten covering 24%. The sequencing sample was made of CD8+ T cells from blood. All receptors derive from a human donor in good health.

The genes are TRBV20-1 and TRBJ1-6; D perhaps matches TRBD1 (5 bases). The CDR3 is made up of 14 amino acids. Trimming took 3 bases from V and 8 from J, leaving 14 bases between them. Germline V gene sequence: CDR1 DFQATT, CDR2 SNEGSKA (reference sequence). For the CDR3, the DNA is TGCAGTGCTAGGGAGGGGACGGAATATTCACCCCTCCACTTT. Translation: CSAREGTEYSPLHF.

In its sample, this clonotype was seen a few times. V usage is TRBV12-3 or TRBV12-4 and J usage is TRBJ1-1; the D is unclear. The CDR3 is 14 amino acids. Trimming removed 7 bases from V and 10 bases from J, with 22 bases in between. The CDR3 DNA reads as TGTGCCAGCACTCTCTACGGTCTTGTGTGGCTAGCTTTCTTT. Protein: CASTLYGLVWLAFF.

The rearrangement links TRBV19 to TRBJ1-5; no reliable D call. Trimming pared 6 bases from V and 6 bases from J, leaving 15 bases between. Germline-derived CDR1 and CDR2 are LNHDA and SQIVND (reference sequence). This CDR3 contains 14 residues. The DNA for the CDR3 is TGTGCCAGTAGCCCTCCGCAGACAAGTCAGCCCCAGCATTTT. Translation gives CASSPPQTSQPQHF.